The present T cell receptor (beta chain) was sequenced within a study of cytomegalovirus exposure and HLA in healthy donors. PCR was performed using 60 Vbeta and 13 Jbeta primers. The table came from immunoSEQ multiplex PCR; TCRdb's copy has only in-frame clones and leaves some out. The table counts about 67,000 clones; about 1.7% lies in the top ten. Trimming left V 6 bases short and J 0 bases short, with 12 bases between. In germline, CDR1 is WNHNN, CDR2 SYGVQD (reference sequence). The CDR3 is 15 amino acids. The receptor's source is a woman in her thirties in good health and CMV-seronegative. The specimen sequenced was PBMCs. The chain carries TRBV10-1 and TRBJ2-1; no clear D. Written as DNA, the CDR3 is TGCGCCAGCAGCCCGCTATTGAGCTCCTACAATGAGCAGTTCTTC. Encoded protein: CASSPLLSSYNEQFF.